Below are 18 T cell receptor beta chains sequenced from a single sample in a study of patients and donors after allogeneic stem cell transplantation. One entry per CDR3 protein results from TCRdb running MiXCR on the RT-PCR reads. The repertoire holds roughly 960,000 distinct CDR3 sequences, with 18% as singletons. The sample was blood, either unsorted or a sorted T cell fraction (not recorded which). The receptor set was obtained from a human donor who was either an allogeneic HSCT recipient or a stem cell or donor lymphocyte infusion donor (not recorded which). It is not recorded whose cells these are; they may come from a transplant donor.

J is TRBJ1-3 and V is TRBV12-3 or TRBV12-4; D is perhaps TRBD1 (6 bases). This CDR3 contains 14 residues. V lost 7 bases to trimming and J lost 0 bases, with 10 bases between them. CDR3 nucleotides: TGTGCCAGCATTAAGGACAGCTCTGGAAACACCATATATTTT. Translating gives CASIKDSSGNTIYF.

This chain uses TRBV30 with TRBJ2-5, with 10 positions matching TRBD1. Trimming at V came to 6 bases and at J to 3 bases, leaving 4 bases not matched to a gene. Germline V gene data show CDR1 as GTSNPN and CDR2 as SVGIG (reference sequence). This CDR3 region has 13 residues. The CDR3 sequence: CACTGTGEETQYF. CDR3 DNA sequence: TGTGCCTGTACCGGGACAGGGGAAGAGACCCAGTACTTC.

This clonotype has only a few counts. This rearrangement joins TRBV21-1 to TRBJ2-1; TRBD2 is the table's D call, not checked against the DNA. TRBV21-1 counts as a pseudogene. This CDR3 comprises 17 residues. The CDR3 sequence: CASSKATTSGRGNEQFF. The CDR3 region has the DNA TGTGCCAGCAGCAAAGCTACGACTAGCGGGAGGGGCAATGAGCAGTTCTTC.

This clonotype was seen repeatedly, ten times or more. The chain couples TRBV12-3 or TRBV12-4 to TRBJ1-2; D uncertain. This CDR3 contains 11 residues. Trimming cost V 8 bases and J 10 bases, with 14 bases left between them. The CDR3 nucleotides are TGTGCCAGCGGGGTACAGTTGGCCTACACCTTC. This translates into CASGVQLAYTF.

This clonotype was detected a few times. This chain connects TRBV5-1 to TRBJ1-5, with unresolved D. Germline V CDR1 and CDR2: SGHRS, YFSETQ. CDR3 length: 15 residues. The V end was cut by 0 bases, the J end by 0 bases, with 7 bases between. This CDR3 is CASSLGMNSNQPQHF. Here the CDR3 DNA reads TGCGCCAGCAGCTTGGGGATGAATAGCAATCAGCCCCAGCATTTT.

The chain joins TRBV5-1 to TRBJ2-5; D gene unclear. Trimming stripped 4 bases from V and 0 bases from J, with 19 bases between. CDR1 SGHRS and CDR2 YFSETQ come from the germline V gene. The CDR3 has 17 residues. CDR3 bases: TGCGCCAGCAGCAGACCCCCCGACTCGTCTGACCAAGAGACCCAGTACTTC. As protein: CASSRPPDSSDQETQYF.

This clonotype has just a few counts. The chain carries TRBV12-3 or TRBV12-4 and TRBJ2-7, with D perhaps TRBD2 (5 bases). Trimming shortened V by 6 bases and J by 4 bases, and 13 bases separated the two germline ends. The CDR3 has 13 residues. In DNA, the CDR3 is TGTGCCAGCAGGTCGGACGGCGGGTACGAGCAGTACTTC. Translating gives CASRSDGGYEQYF.

This clonotype showed up just a few times. The V call is TRBV24-1, the J call TRBJ2-2; 11 nucleotides match TRBD1. J was trimmed by 3 bases and V by 1 base; bases with no gene match: 6. CDR3 length: 18 amino acids. Germline V gene lookup returns CDR1 KGHDR and CDR2 SFDVKD. The CDR3 reads CATSDFRTGGIDTGELFF. As DNA, the CDR3 is TGTGCCACCAGTGATTTTAGGACAGGGGGCATCGACACCGGGGAGCTGTTTTTT.

Only a few counts were recorded for this clonotype. The chain employs TRBV7-2 and TRBJ1-2, with TRBD1 identical over 7 bases. The CDR3 runs 13 residues. After removal of 5 bases from V and 8 bases from J, the junction contained 8 bases not matched to a gene. Germline V gives CDR1 SGHTA, CDR2 FQGNSA. The CDR3 here is CASSLDRVQGYTF. CDR3 nucleotide sequence: TGTGCCAGCAGCCTTGACAGGGTACAGGGCTACACCTTC.

This clonotype was counted between two and nine times. CDR3 loop: CASSSDRGLDEQYF. DNA of the CDR3: TGCGCCAGCAGCTCGGACAGGGGGCTCGACGAGCAGTACTTC. The chain uses TRBV5-1 and TRBJ2-7, with 11 bases fitting TRBD1. Losses at the gene ends were 3 bases for V and 5 bases for J; bases not matched to a gene: 4. The CDR3 length is 14 residues. Germline CDR1 SGHRS, CDR2 YFSETQ.

This clonotype was seen a few times. The V and J genes are TRBV6-1 and TRBJ1-1; a possible D gene is TRBD1 (6 bases). This CDR3 is built from 14 residues. Germline CDR1 is MNHNS and CDR2 is SASEGT. V shed 5 bases and J shed 1 base, with 11 bases lying between them. CDR3: CASSNREENTEAFF. The DNA for the CDR3 is TGTGCCAGCAGTAACAGGGAGGAGAACACTGAAGCTTTCTTT.

The gene calls are TRBV12-3 or TRBV12-4 and TRBJ2-1; 7 nucleotides agree with TRBD2. Trimming at V came to 11 bases and at J to 3 bases, leaving 10 bases not matched to a gene. This CDR3 spans 14 amino acids. The DNA of the CDR3 is TGTGCCCAAGGGGCTAGCGGACACTACAATGAGCAGTTCTTC. It codes for CAQGASGHYNEQFF.

The chain has TRBV6-5 and TRBJ1-1; D not resolved. The CDR3 loop spans 14 amino acids. With 4 bases removed from V and 1 base from J, the gap between germline ends came to 10 bases. Germline V gene lookup returns CDR1 MNHEY and CDR2 SVGAGI. The CDR3 DNA reads as TGTGCCAGCAGTTCGGATCTCTGGAACACTGAAGCTTTCTTT. Its translation is CASSSDLWNTEAFF.

This clonotype was observed a handful of times. J is TRBJ2-5 and V is TRBV5-1; D is undetermined. The germline gives CDR1 SGHRS, CDR2 YFSETQ. This CDR3 is built from 15 residues. Deletions cut 3 bases from V and 5 bases from J, with 17 bases between. DNA for the CDR3: TGCGCCAGCAGCTCCGGACGGTCGCAACGGGAGACCCAGTACTTC. This sequence encodes CASSSGRSQRETQYF.

This clonotype was recorded at least ten times. V is TRBV2 and J is TRBJ2-1; 13 nucleotides line up with TRBD2. Germline CDR1 reads SNHLY; CDR2 reads FYNNEI. The junction had 12 bases not matched to a gene; V was cut back by 6 bases and J by 10 bases. The CDR3 is made up of 16 amino acids. For the CDR3, the DNA is TGTGCCAGCAGCTTGTCTCCGGGACTAGCGGGACCCGAGCAGTTCTTC. Protein product: CASSLSPGLAGPEQFF.

This rearrangement joins TRBV25-1 to TRBJ1-1; unclear D gene. The length of the CDR3 is 12 residues. Between the trimmed V and J ends, which lost 0 bases and 3 bases, there was a span of 2 bases. Germline CDR1 and CDR2: MGHDK and SYGVNS. This CDR3 reads CASSEYDTEAFF. CDR3 coding DNA: TGTGCCAGCAGTGAATATGACACTGAAGCTTTCTTT.

This clonotype appeared many times. The chain couples TRBV12-3 or TRBV12-4 to TRBJ2-5; D unresolved. Trimming stripped 7 bases from V and 4 bases from J, with 22 bases between. The CDR3 is 16 residues long. CDR3 coding DNA: TGTGCCAGCACCCTCCCCGGGTCAAGAGGAAGAGAGACCCAGTACTTC. It codes for CASTLPGSRGRETQYF.

The chain is built from TRBV6-1 and TRBJ2-5, with 8 bases that match TRBD1. CDR3 length: 16 amino acids. V dropped 11 bases and J dropped 0; count of bases not matched to a gene: 14. CDR1 and CDR2 from the germline V gene are MNHNS and SASEGT. The CDR3 DNA follows: TGTGCCGGGGGCAGGGACAGGTTTGGGCACCAAGAGACCCAGTACTTC. It specifies CAGGRDRFGHQETQYF.